The 17 T cell receptor gamma chains presented below share a single source sample, sequenced in a study of γδ T cells in repeated Plasmodium falciparum infection. With CATT, TCRdb re-called clones from the multiplex PCR reads. The table records 30,000 or so gamma-chain clones, 1.4% to 1.5% of them present only once. Gammadelta T cells were flow-sorted from PBMC into Vgamma9/Vdelta2+ and Vdelta2-negative populations for bulk analysis. The sample taken for sequencing was gamma-delta T cells from blood. All receptors derive from a pool of human donors (malaria-infected and uninfected, not separated).

This clone has just a few counts. The mismatch at residue 8 between this DNA's translation and the TCRdb protein of a much larger clone likely reflects a read error; the protein shown is translated from the DNA. The chain is built from TRGV9 and TRGJ1 or TRGJ2. No J gene is reported in TCRdb; it was inferred here by comparing the DNA with germline. CDR3 length: 11 amino acids. Germline V gives CDR1 GITISATS, CDR2 ISYDGTV (reference sequence). The CDR3 sequence: CAFLNYYRKLF. As DNA, the CDR3 is TGTGCCTTCTTGAATTATTATAGGAAACTCTTT.

The table lists this clone with many counts. One base separates it from a far larger clone, so it is likely a read error. Other DNA sequences within the sample encode an identical CDR3. The V gene is TRGV9, the J gene TRGJ1 or TRGJ2. This CDR3 is 13 amino acids long. Looked up from germline, CDR1 is GITISATS and CDR2 is ISYDGTV (reference sequence). In nucleotides, the CDR3 is TGTGCCTTGTGGGACTCGGCTTATTATAAGAAGCTCTTT. It is translated as CALWDSAYYKKLF.

On this clone itself: TCRdb's protein, taken from a much larger clone, differs from this DNA's translation at residue 8, likely owing to a read error; the protein displayed comes from the DNA. The rearrangement joins TRGV9 to TRGJ1 or TRGJ2. The J gene, not given by TCRdb, was assigned here from a germline match of the nucleotide sequence. V lost 2 bases, J lost 10 bases, and 11 bases stayed unmatched. The CDR3 sequence is 13 residues long. In germline, CDR1 is GITISATS, CDR2 ISYDGTV (reference sequence). CDR3 sequence: CALWEARPAKKLF. The CDR3 DNA reads as TGTGCCTTGTGGGAGGCACGACCTGCAAAGAAACTCTTT.

This clone was seen a handful of times. TCRdb records a much larger clone's protein for this DNA, with a difference at residue 9 that likely arises from a read error; the protein given is the translation of the DNA. The chain joins TRGV3 to TRGJ1 or TRGJ2. The J gene is not listed in TCRdb, so it was assigned here from a DNA match to germline. The J segment lost 6 bases and the V segment lost 2 bases, leaving 10 bases of the junction unmatched. CDR1 and CDR2 from the germline V gene are VTNTFY and YDVSTARD (reference sequence). The CDR3 runs 14 residues. The CDR3 DNA follows: TGTGCCACCTGGGACACCTACGGGTGTTATAAGAAACTCTTT. Translation gives CATWDTYGCYKKLF.

By frequency in the sample, this clone is large. In the same sample, other DNA sequences code for this CDR3. The chain has TRGV9 and TRGJP. CDR1 and CDR2 from the germline V gene are GITISATS and ISYDGTV (reference sequence). V gave up 0 bases and J gave up 7 bases; unmatched junction bases: 6. The length of the CDR3 is 17 residues. CDR3 in DNA: TGTGCCTTGTGGGAGGTGGTATCCGAGTTGGGCAAAAAAATCAAGGTATTT. Encoded protein: CALWEVVSELGKKIKVF.

This clone was detected a few times. This DNA's translation and the protein TCRdb lists, from a much larger clone, do not match at residue 9, likely due to a read error; the protein shown is translated from the DNA. This chain uses TRGV9 with TRGJP. Because TCRdb records no J gene, it was assigned here through a match of the DNA to germline. After removal of 2 bases from V and 9 bases from J, the junction contained 10 bases not matched to a gene. This CDR3 has 17 amino acids. Germline values: CDR1 GITISATS, CDR2 ISYDGTV (reference sequence). For the CDR3, the DNA is TGTGCCTTGTGGGAGGAAGATTTCGGGTTGGGCAAAAAAATCAAGGTATTT. The encoded protein is CALWEEDFGLGKKIKVF.

In its sample, this clone was seen many times. A far larger clone is one base from this, pointing to a likely read error. Written as DNA, the CDR3 is TGTGCCACCTGGGACGCACGGGGTTATAAGAAACTCTTT. This translates into CATWDARGYKKLF. This chain uses TRGV2 with TRGJ1 or TRGJ2. TCRdb gives no J gene; it was assigned here by matching the DNA to germline. Per the germline V gene, CDR1 is EGSNGY and CDR2 is YDSYNSKV. The CDR3 covers 13 residues. The V and J ends lost 2 bases and 6 bases, in that order; junction bases with no gene match: 7.

As regards this clone: This likely stems from a read error, as it lies one base from a far larger clone. This sample also contains other DNA sequences that code for the same CDR3. The V and J genes are TRGV9 and TRGJ1 or TRGJ2. The J gene was not available in TCRdb and was assigned here by matching the DNA to germline segments. The CDR3 consists of 12 residues. Germline V CDR1 and CDR2: GITISATS, ISYDGTV (reference sequence). In DNA form, the CDR3 reads TGTGCCCTGTGGGAGTATCGGTATAAGAAACTCTTT. It specifies CALWEYRYKKLF.

The sample holds a few counts of this clone. The translation of this DNA and the TCRdb protein of a much larger clone differ at residue 15, probably owing to a read error; the protein shown here is translated from the DNA. This chain joins TRGV9 and TRGJP. TCRdb is silent on the J gene; assignment here came from matching the DNA to germline. The germline V gene has CDR1 GITISATS and CDR2 ISYDGTV (reference sequence). The CDR3 consists of 18 residues. As DNA, the CDR3 is TGTGCCTTGTGGGACCTGCAAGAGGTAGTGTTGGGCAAAAAACTCAAGGTATTT. It codes for CALWDLQEVVLGKKLKVF.

This clone was seen a handful of times. A read error likely explains this, since a far larger clone differs by one base. The sample contains more than one DNA sequence encoding this CDR3. The chain couples TRGV8 to TRGJ1 or TRGJ2. The J gene, left out of TCRdb, was set here by checking the DNA against germline. Per the germline V gene, CDR1 is VENAVY and CDR2 is YDSYNSRV. V was pared by 4 bases and J by 7 bases, with 10 bases of the junction left unmatched. The CDR3 sequence is 13 residues long. The CDR3 spells CATWEPWYYKKLF. CDR3 nucleotides: TGTGCCACCTGGGAGCCCTGGTACTATAAGAAACTCTTT.

This clone was counted a few times. V is TRGV2 and J is TRGJ1 or TRGJ2. The germline CDR1 and CDR2 sequences are EGSNGY and YDSYNSKV. The CDR3 extends over 13 amino acids. The V and J ends lost 1 base and 4 bases, in that order; junction bases with no gene match: 4. The CDR3 is CATWDGGYYKKLF. Written as DNA, the CDR3 is TGTGCCACCTGGGACGGAGGCTATTATAAGAAACTCTTT.

This clone was picked up many times. A far larger clone is off by one base, so a read error is likely. Different DNA sequences within this sample yield the same CDR3. The gene calls are TRGV9 and TRGJP. Germline V gene lookup returns CDR1 GITISATS and CDR2 ISYDGTV (reference sequence). The CDR3 sequence is 17 residues long. This CDR3 is CALWEVRQELGKKIKVF. In nucleotides, the CDR3 is TGTGCCTTGTGGGAGGTGCGGCAAGAGTTGGGCAAAAAGATCAAGGTATTT.

The V and J genes are TRGV8 and TRGJ1 or TRGJ2. Here the J gene was assigned by germline matching of the DNA, as TCRdb has none. The ends lost 5 bases at V and 3 bases at J; junction bases unmatched: 10. Germline V gives CDR1 VENAVY, CDR2 YDSYNSRV. The CDR3 runs to 14 residues. The CDR3 loop reads CATWAPGRYYKKLF. In DNA form, the CDR3 reads TGTGCCACCTGGGCCCCCGGCCGTTATTATAAGAAACTCTTT.

Turning to this clone: This DNA translates differently at residue 8 from the TCRdb protein, which is that of a much larger clone; a read error is likely, and the protein shown is the DNA's own translation. The chain combines TRGV9 with TRGJ1 or TRGJ2. CDR3 length: 11 residues. Germline loops: CDR1 GITISATS, CDR2 ISYDGTV (reference sequence). CDR3 DNA sequence: TGTGCCTTGTGGGAATATTATGAGAAGCTCTTT. This sequence encodes CALWEYYEKLF.

This clone has a count of ten or more. TCRdb lists the protein of a much larger clone for this DNA, which differs at residue 8, so this is likely a read error; the protein given here is translated from the DNA itself. This rearrangement joins TRGV9 to TRGJP. The J gene, left out of TCRdb, was set here by checking the DNA against germline. The CDR3 length is 13 residues. The germline CDR1 and CDR2 sequences are GITISATS and ISYDGTV (reference sequence). In DNA, the CDR3 is TGTGCCTTGCAAGAGTTGGGCGAAAAAATCAAGGTATTT. It translates to CALQELGEKIKVF.

This clone was seen a handful of times. This likely traces to a read error, being one base from a far larger clone. The same CDR3 is also encoded by other DNA sequences in this sample. J gene calling gave no result, while the V gene is TRGV9. Germline V gene data show CDR1 as GITISATS and CDR2 as ISYDGTV (reference sequence). The CDR3 has 18 residues. CDR3: CALWEVGTQELGKKIKVF. As DNA, the CDR3 is TGTGCCTTGTGGGAGGTGGGTACGCAAGAGTTGGGCAAAAAAATTAAGGTATTT.

This clone was counted ten times or more. A far larger clone is just one base off, so this is likely a read error. The identical CDR3 is also encoded by other nucleotide sequences in the sample. This rearrangement joins TRGV9 to TRGJP. The J gene comes from matching the DNA to germline here; TCRdb lacks it. Germline values: CDR1 GITISATS, CDR2 ISYDGTV (reference sequence). The CDR3 is 17 residues long. Here the CDR3 reads CALWEVSQELGKKIKVF. CDR3 coding DNA: TGTGCCCTGTGGGAGGTGTCCCAAGAGTTGGGCAAAAAAATCAAGGTATTT.